One sample yielded the 21 T cell receptor beta chains listed below, sequenced in a study of regulatory T cells in long-lasting Graves disease (dated by TCRdb to about 2021). The method was multiplex PCR. TCRdb shows the sequencer as Illumina HiSeq 4000. To build TCR beta libraries, CDR3 regions were amplified by Arm-PCR using iRepertoire HTBI primers. TCRdb trimmed public reads at Q25 via fastp, called clones via MiXCR and kept in-frame beta chains. Rows merge per CDR3 protein into single entries with the most common DNA and genes. Counted in this sample were around 480,000 distinct CDR3 sequences; around 15% of them appeared once. 12% of the sample goes to the ten largest clones. The time point label corresponds to: newly diagnosed GD, antithyroid drugs for less than 3 months. For both TCR sequencing and RNA sequencing, RNA was extracted from PBMCs using TRIzol. The same sample was also studied in work on T cells in Graves' hyperthyroidism and ophthalmopathy.

The source was peripheral blood mononuclear cells (PBMCs), collected at new diagnosis, from a patient treated with antithyroid drugs. The receptor set was obtained from a man aged 35 to 55 with Graves disease. Donor details come from another sample of the same person, matched by shared clones.

In regard to this clonotype: This clone may be a read error of a much larger clone one base away. Lacking the conserved final phenylalanine or tryptophan, this CDR3 likely reflects a read error. The chain employs TRBV30 and TRBJ1-2; D is unresolved. The V end was cut by 4 bases, the J end by 2 bases, with 11 bases between. The CDR3 runs 13 residues. The germline gives CDR1 GTSNPN, CDR2 SVGIG (reference sequence). CDR3 protein: CAWISIPNYGYTS. CDR3 bases: TGTGCCTGGATATCAATACCAAACTATGGCTACACCTCC.

This clonotype was counted at least ten times. The junction differs from germline at one of its ends, possibly a read error. The V gene is TRBV12-3 or TRBV12-4, the J gene TRBJ2-3; D is undetermined. CDR3 length equals 14 residues. The CDR3 spells CASSYGRDTNTQYF. The CDR3 nucleotides are TGTGCCAGCAGTTATGGGCGCGACACAAATACGCAGTATTTT.

The sample holds many counts of this clonotype. This rearrangement joins TRBV3-1 to TRBJ2-7; D unresolved. This CDR3 has 17 amino acids. Germline V lookup: CDR1 LGHDT, CDR2 YNNKEL (reference sequence). Between the trimmed V and J ends, which lost 2 bases and 0 bases, there was a span of 17 bases. The CDR3 nucleotides are TGTGCCAGCAGCCAAACTCCGGTGGGGATAATCTCCTACGAGCAGTACTTC. Translation: CASSQTPVGIISYEQYF.

Many counts were recorded for this clonotype. The rearrangement links TRBV18 to TRBJ1-5; no clear D gene. The germline V gene has CDR1 KGHSH and CDR2 LQKENI. Trimming took 4 bases from V and 5 from J, leaving 21 bases between them. This CDR3 contains 17 residues. As DNA, the CDR3 is TGTGCCAGCTCACAAGGCTTCCGGCCCTCAATTGATCAGCCCCAGCATTTT. This gives the protein CASSQGFRPSIDQPQHF.

This clonotype was recorded at least ten times. This chain links TRBV10-3 with TRBJ1-1; D gene uncertain. This CDR3 spans 14 amino acids. Germline V gene lookup returns CDR1 ENHRY and CDR2 SYGVKD. Trimming removed 0 bases at V and 1 base at J, with 6 bases between. CDR3 in amino acids: CAISESDGNTEAFF. The CDR3 region has the DNA TGTGCCATCAGTGAGTCGGACGGGAACACTGAAGCTTTCTTT.

This rearrangement joins TRBV20-1 to TRBJ1-1; 8 bases fit TRBD1. V dropped 4 bases and J dropped 3; count of bases not matched to a gene: 7. The CDR3 covers 14 residues. Germline CDR1 is DFQATT and CDR2 is SNEGSKA (reference sequence). In DNA, the CDR3 is TGCAGTGCTAACATTCACAGGGGGTACACTGAAGCTTTCTTT. It is translated as CSANIHRGYTEAFF.

In this sample, this clonotype turned up many times. The chain carries TRBV5-1 and TRBJ2-7; D is possibly TRBD1 (6 bases). CDR1 and CDR2 from the germline V gene are SGHRS and YFSETQ. V dropped 2 bases and J dropped 1 base, with 10 bases sitting between them. The CDR3 is 14 residues long. The CDR3 sequence: CASSLFGQSYEQYF. The CDR3 nucleotides read TGCGCCAGCAGCTTATTCGGACAGTCCTACGAGCAGTACTTC.

This chain connects TRBV6-1 to TRBJ1-1, with 10 bases matching TRBD1. After removal of 2 bases from V and 5 bases from J, the junction contained 5 bases not matched to a gene. The CDR3 is made up of 15 amino acids. Germline-derived CDR1 and CDR2 are MNHNS and SASEGT. CDR3 region: CASSELDRGLTEAFF. As DNA, the CDR3 is TGTGCCAGCAGTGAACTCGACAGGGGGCTGACTGAAGCTTTCTTT.

This clonotype was counted ten times or more. The genes are TRBV12-3 or TRBV12-4 and TRBJ2-5; D tentatively reads TRBD1 or TRBD2 (5 bases each). V was pared by 3 bases and J by 5 bases, with 22 bases between. The CDR3 runs 17 residues. CDR3 nucleotide sequence: TGTGCCAGCAGTTTTCCAAACGGGGACGTACTGCGTGAGACCCAGTACTTC. Translation gives CASSFPNGDVLRETQYF.

This clonotype came up many times. CDR3 sequence reads: CATSDSGHWSYNEQFF. The CDR3 DNA sequence: TGTGCCACCAGTGACTCAGGTCATTGGTCCTACAATGAGCAGTTCTTC. V and J are TRBV24-1 and TRBJ2-1; D gene ambiguous. The germline CDR1 and CDR2 sequences are KGHDR and SFDVKD. Trimming removed 4 bases at V and 1 base at J, with 13 bases between. The CDR3 contains 16 residues.

The chain uses TRBV27 and TRBJ1-1, with no clear D. CDR3 size: 15 residues. Per the germline V gene, CDR1 is MNHEY and CDR2 is SMNVEV (reference sequence). Trimming pared 2 bases from V and 0 bases from J, leaving 10 bases between. The CDR3 DNA follows: TGTGCCAGCAGTTTAGAGTTTAGAGTGAACACTGAAGCTTTCTTT. Its translation is CASSLEFRVNTEAFF.

In its sample, this clonotype was seen many times. The genes are TRBV12-3 or TRBV12-4 and TRBJ2-5, with 9 bases fitting TRBD2. The CDR3 is 15 amino acids. The J segment lost 4 bases and the V segment lost 9 bases, leaving 12 bases of the junction unmatched. The CDR3 DNA reads TGTGCCAGTCAGGGGTTAGCGGGGGCTGGAGAGACCCAGTACTTC. It specifies CASQGLAGAGETQYF.

Ten or more counts support this clonotype. The chain joins TRBV5-6 to TRBJ2-2, with D hard to call. This CDR3 has 16 residues. Trimming stripped 4 bases from V and 4 bases from J, with 17 bases between. Germline V lookup: CDR1 SGHDT, CDR2 YYEEEE. DNA for the CDR3: TGTGCCAGCAGCCTGGGGTGGCTACAATTCACCGGGGAGCTGTTTTTT. This encodes CASSLGWLQFTGELFF.

This chain links TRBV9 with TRBJ2-1; maybe TRBD2 (6 bases). Trimming pared 0 bases from V and 2 bases from J, leaving 9 bases between. The CDR3 has 15 amino acids. CDR1 and CDR2 (germline): SGDLS, YYNGEE. The CDR3 DNA reads as TGTGCCAGCAGCGTAGGTCTAGCGCCCTACAATGAGCAGTTCTTC. Amino acids: CASSVGLAPYNEQFF.

This clonotype occurred many times. The chain employs TRBV7-9 and TRBJ2-1, with TRBD2 matching over 12 bases. V lost 5 bases, J lost 9 bases, and 8 bases stayed unmatched. CDR1 is SEHNR, CDR2 FQNEAQ, per germline (reference sequence). CDR3 length: 15 amino acids. The CDR3, as DNA: TGTGCCAGCAGCACCCCTAGCGGGAGGGCCGGTGAGCAGTTCTTC. Translation: CASSTPSGRAGEQFF.

This clonotype was recorded a few times. A much larger clone lies one base from this, so it may be a read error. V gene TRBV28 combines with J gene TRBJ1-2, with TRBD1 identical over 7 bases. The CDR3 contains 14 residues. Per germline, CDR1 MDHEN and CDR2 SYDVKM. CDR3 DNA: TGTGCCAGCAGTTCGACAGGGATGGGCTATGACTACACCTTC. Amino acid sequence: CASSSTGMGYDYTF.

This chain connects TRBV24-1 to TRBJ2-5, with D tentatively TRBD2 (5 bases). Germline CDR1 and CDR2: KGHDR and SFDVKD. Trimming pared 4 bases from V and 2 bases from J, leaving 7 bases between. This CDR3 comprises 13 residues. CDR3 protein: CATSDGDQETQYF. In DNA form, the CDR3 reads TGTGCCACCAGTGACGGGGATCAAGAGACCCAGTACTTC.

This clonotype was seen a few times. This chain uses TRBV27 with TRBJ1-1; D might be TRBD1 (5 bases). The germline V and J ends were trimmed by 6 bases and 4 bases, with 15 bases remaining between them. The germline V gene encodes CDR1 MNHEY and CDR2 SMNVEV (reference sequence). The CDR3 spans 14 residues. CDR3 region: CASRLGGLATEAFF. The CDR3 DNA reads TGTGCCAGCAGGCTCGGGGGTTTGGCCACTGAAGCTTTCTTT.

This clonotype was counted ten times or more. The gene calls are TRBV6-2 or TRBV6-3 and TRBJ2-1, with TRBD1 identical over 7 bases. Germline V gene lookup returns CDR1 MNHEY and CDR2 SVGEGT. Unmatched junction bases numbered 9, after V lost 5 bases and J lost 2 bases. This CDR3 comprises 16 residues. CDR3 amino acids: CASSVLRQGTYNEQFF. Written as DNA, the CDR3 is TGTGCCAGCAGTGTCCTTAGACAGGGTACCTACAATGAGCAGTTCTTC.

This clonotype was seen at least ten times. The chain uses TRBV28 and TRBJ2-5; D uncertain. V was cut by 3 bases and J by 0 bases, with 11 bases left in between. From germline, CDR1 is MDHEN and CDR2 SYDVKM. The CDR3 contains 15 residues. CDR3 DNA sequence: TGTGCCAGCAGTTTTCTTTCTGGGTACCAAGAGACCCAGTACTTC. Translating gives CASSFLSGYQETQYF.

Comment on this clonotype: This likely stems from a read error, as it lies one base from a far larger clone. The chain links TRBV7-2 to TRBJ1-1; D is unclear. The V gene's germline CDR1 is SGHTA and CDR2 FQGNSA. V lost 5 bases to trimming and J lost 4 bases, with 14 bases between them. The CDR3 spans 14 residues. The CDR3 sequence is CASSPRTGSTEAFF. The CDR3 region has the DNA TGTGCCAGCAGCCCACGGACGGGGAGCACTGAAGCTTTCTTT.